This TCR beta chain was recorded in a study of shared clonotypes between healthy human individuals. TCRdb keeps only in-frame clones here, not all; method: immunoSEQ multiplex PCR. The sample lists around 2.1 million clones; 90% to 96% were seen once. The germline gives CDR1 MNHNS, CDR2 SASEGT. V lost 7 bases, J lost 3 bases, and 12 bases lay in between. This CDR3 contains 13 residues. The study's findings and limits: Compared with memory subsets, naive subsets generally had larger estimated richness. Only blood underwent sampling, and tissue repertoires likely differ.

In its sample, this clone was seen once. Its antigen is not known. There were only Caucasian adults among the donors, and all lived in Nashville, Tennessee. The sequence was obtained from a man aged 18-30 years in good health. The sequenced material came from naive CD4+ T cells sorted from blood. This sample's subset: CD45RA+ positively selected. The J gene is TRBJ1-2, the V gene TRBV6-1; tentatively, D is TRBD1 (6 bases). The CDR3 nucleotides read TGTGCCAGCAACGACAGGACTTACTATGGCTACACCTTC. This sequence encodes CASNDRTYYGYTF.